The next 32 T cell receptor beta chains were all read from a single sample in a study of T-cell memory formation after mild COVID-19. TCRdb analysed the 5' RACE reads with MiXCR anew, one entry per CDR3 protein. The table has about 470,000 distinct CDR3 sequences, nearly 25% seen once. The sample was PBMCs or a T cell subset sorted from them (not recorded which). The receptors derive from an adult woman who had mild COVID-19 (a few samples of this study predate the infection). Cell type and time point are not known.

The CDR3 DNA reads as TGCGCCAGCAGCTTGACTGGCGGGGGGGCTATCGGGGAGCTGTTTTTT. This codes for CASSLTGGGAIGELFF. This sequence joins TRBV5-1 and TRBJ2-2; 9 bases align to TRBD2. This CDR3 has 16 amino acids. Looked up from germline, CDR1 is SGHRS and CDR2 is YFSETQ. V shed 1 base, J shed 7 bases, and the junction held 8 bases outside the gene matches. Together with reference TRBV5-1 and TRBJ2-2, the CDR3 gives the full variable domain: KAGVTQTPRYLIKTRGQQVTLSCSPISGHRSVSWYQQTPGQGLQFLFEYFSETQRNKGNFPGRFSGRQFSNSRSEMNVSTLELGDSALYLCASSLTGGGAIGELFFGEGSRLTVL.

This chain uses TRBV11-1 with TRBJ2-7; D is ambiguous. Between the trimmed V and J ends, which lost 4 bases and 3 bases, there was a span of 7 bases. Looked up from germline, CDR1 is SGHAT and CDR2 is FQDESV (reference sequence). The CDR3 consists of 12 residues. CDR3 bases: TGTGCCAGCAGCTCTAAGTACTACGAGCAGTACTTC. Translation gives CASSSKYYEQYF.

The chain has TRBV13 and TRBJ2-1, with 7 nucleotides matching TRBD2. This CDR3 has 14 residues. Germline CDR1 PRHDT, CDR2 FYEKMQ (reference sequence). V shed 8 bases, J shed 4 bases, and the junction held 8 bases outside the gene matches. CDR3 region: CASGEGGGYNEQFF. The CDR3 DNA reads as TGTGCCAGCGGGGAGGGCGGGGGATACAATGAGCAGTTCTTC.

The table lists this clonotype with a few counts. The chain carries TRBV7-6 and TRBJ2-5; D is uncertain. The germline V gene encodes CDR1 SGHVS and CDR2 FNYEAQ. The V end was cut by 1 base, the J end by 5 bases, with 8 bases between. The CDR3 is 13 residues long. CDR3 sequence reads: CASSLGGSETQYF. For the CDR3, the DNA is TGTGCCAGCAGCTTAGGGGGTTCGGAGACCCAGTACTTC.

The chain is built from TRBV5-1 and TRBJ1-5; D is unclear. Germline values: CDR1 SGHRS, CDR2 YFSETQ. With 0 bases removed from V and 3 bases from J, the gap between germline ends came to 10 bases. The CDR3 spans 15 residues. The CDR3 DNA sequence: TGCGCCAGCAGCTTGGGAGGGCAGATCAATCAGCCCCAGCATTTT. Translation gives CASSLGGQINQPQHF.

The chain carries TRBV19 and TRBJ2-7; TRBD2 aligns across 8 bases. Germline assignment: CDR1 LNHDA and CDR2 SQIVND (reference sequence). The length of the CDR3 is 12 residues. With 6 bases clipped from V and 6 bases from J, the junction kept 4 bases outside the gene matches. The CDR3 DNA is TGTGCCAGTAGGGGAACTAGCGGCGAGCAGTACTTC. It codes for CASRGTSGEQYF.

This clonotype was seen more than once but under ten times. The rearrangement links TRBV20-1 to TRBJ2-7; TRBD2 aligns across 10 bases. The CDR3 is made up of 14 amino acids. The V and J ends lost 5 bases and 2 bases, in that order; junction bases with no gene match: 6. Germline loops: CDR1 DFQATT, CDR2 SNEGSKA (reference sequence). Here the CDR3 reads CSADSGLAPYEQYF. The CDR3, as DNA: TGCAGTGCTGATTCGGGACTAGCGCCCTACGAGCAGTACTTC.

The V call is TRBV7-8, the J call TRBJ2-3, with 12 nucleotides matching TRBD2. Germline trimming cut 0 bases from V and 6 bases from J; bases unmatched to any gene: 4. The CDR3 length is 16 residues. Germline V lookup: CDR1 SGHVS, CDR2 FQNEAQ. The CDR3 loop reads CASSLALTSGSDTQYF. The CDR3 DNA is TGTGCCAGCAGCTTAGCGCTGACTAGCGGGAGTGATACGCAGTATTTT. Full variable domain (rest looked up from reference TRBV7-8 and TRBJ2-3): GAGVSQSPRYKVAKRGQDVALRCDPISGHVSLFWYQQALGQGPEFLTYFQNEAQLDKSGLPSDRFFAERPEGSVSTLKIQRTQQEDSAVYLCASSLALTSGSDTQYFGPGTRLTVL.

There are many counts of this clonotype. Sequence at one end of the junction differs from germline and may be a read error. This chain uses TRBV4-1 with TRBJ2-5; the D gene could be TRBD1 or TRBD2 (5 bases each). Germline-derived CDR1 and CDR2 are MGHRA and YSYEKL. This CDR3 is 14 amino acids long. CDR3 loop: CASSQDLGVHGPQF. Written as DNA, the CDR3 is TGCGCCAGCAGCCAAGATCTGGGGGTTCATGGGCCTCAATTC.

This chain joins TRBV14 and TRBJ2-5; D is unclear. V lost 4 bases to trimming and J lost 5 bases, with 14 bases between them. The CDR3 loop spans 14 amino acids. Germline V gene sequence: CDR1 SGHDN, CDR2 FVKESK. The CDR3 region is CASSRTSYGETQYF. The CDR3 nucleotides are TGTGCCAGCAGCCGGACCTCCTATGGGGAGACCCAGTACTTC.

This clonotype has only one observation. The CDR3 nucleotides are TGTGCCAGCAGCTCCCGAAGGAGACTAGCGGGAGGGTTAGCCTACAATGAGCAGTTCTTC. This encodes CASSSRRRLAGGLAYNEQFF. The chain recombines TRBV11-3 with TRBJ2-1, with TRBD2 identical over 14 bases. The V segment lost 4 bases and the J segment 2 bases; nucleotides outside the gene matches: 13. The germline V gene has CDR1 SGHNT and CDR2 YENEEA. CDR3 length equals 20 residues.

This clonotype has at least ten counts. The gene calls are TRBV6-5 and TRBJ1-1, with 8 bases that match TRBD1. Trimming removed 2 bases from V and 1 base from J; junction bases left unmatched: 0. The CDR3 consists of 14 residues. Germline CDR1 is MNHEY and CDR2 is SVGAGI. The CDR3 here is CASSYGQGNTEAFF. The CDR3 coding sequence is TGTGCCAGCAGTTACGGACAGGGGAACACTGAAGCTTTCTTT.

V and J are TRBV9 and TRBJ2-3; 7 bases are a match to TRBD1. This CDR3 is 14 amino acids long. In germline, CDR1 is SGDLS, CDR2 YYNGEE. The V segment lost 5 bases and the J segment 2 bases; nucleotides outside the gene matches: 5. The CDR3 DNA reads TGTGCCAGCAGTTTGGACAGGAACACAGATACGCAGTATTTT. This translates into CASSLDRNTDTQYF.

V is TRBV10-3 and J is TRBJ2-3, with TRBD2 identical over 11 bases. The trim removed 0 bases at V and 4 bases at J, leaving 9 bases unmatched. The CDR3 covers 18 residues. The germline gives CDR1 ENHRY, CDR2 SYGVKD. The CDR3, as DNA: TGTGCCATCAGTGAGTCCTTGGTAGCGGGAGGGCCAGCAGATACGCAGTATTTT. Protein: CAISESLVAGGPADTQYF.

This clonotype was counted only a few times. V gene TRBV9 combines with J gene TRBJ1-1; D not certain. This CDR3 comprises 13 residues. V gave up 3 bases and J gave up 3 bases, with 9 bases separating them. Germline CDR1 reads SGDLS; CDR2 reads YYNGEE. The chain's CDR3 is CASSAGEYTEAFF. The DNA of the CDR3 is TGTGCCAGCAGCGCCGGGGAATACACTGAAGCTTTCTTT.

The V gene is TRBV5-1, the J gene TRBJ1-2, with TRBD1 identical over 8 bases. Germline V gives CDR1 SGHRS, CDR2 YFSETQ. J lost 4 bases, V lost 4 bases, and 9 bases had no gene match. The CDR3 runs to 15 residues. CDR3 DNA: TGCGCCAGCAGCATGGGACAGGACGGCTCCTATGGCTACACCTTC. This encodes CASSMGQDGSYGYTF.

The sample holds many counts of this clonotype. The chain couples TRBV12-3 or TRBV12-4 to TRBJ2-3; the match to TRBD1 covers 8 bases. V trimming: 5 bases; J trimming: 4 bases; junction bases outside the gene matches: 5. The CDR3 consists of 14 residues. CDR3 loop: CASSPGQGADTQYF. CDR3 DNA: TGTGCCAGCAGTCCTGGACAGGGCGCAGATACGCAGTATTTT.

The chain carries TRBV29-1 and TRBJ2-5; 9 bases match TRBD1. The CDR3 totals 13 residues. The junction had 6 bases not matched to a gene; V was cut back by 5 bases and J by 5 bases. Germline CDR1 reads SQVTM; CDR2 reads ANQGSEA. The CDR3 DNA reads TGCAGCGTTAGGGGACAGGGAGGGGAGACCCAGTACTTC. Its protein is CSVRGQGGETQYF. Full variable domain (rest looked up from reference TRBV29-1 and TRBJ2-5): SAVISQKPSRDICQRGTSLTIQCQVDSQVTMMFWYRQQPGQSLTLIATANQGSEATYESGFVIDKFPISRPNLTFSTLTVSNMSPEDSSIYLCSVRGQGGETQYFGPGTRLLVL.

This clonotype has just a few counts. The chain couples TRBV5-6 to TRBJ2-7; 7 nucleotides match TRBD2. V lost 2 bases to trimming and J lost 5 bases; unmatched junction nucleotides: 4. The CDR3 loop spans 13 amino acids. Looked up from germline, CDR1 is SGHDT and CDR2 is YYEEEE. The CDR3 loop is CASSFPGGHEQYF. The CDR3 DNA follows: TGTGCCAGCAGCTTTCCGGGGGGTCACGAGCAGTACTTC.

The gene calls are TRBV7-9 and TRBJ1-6, with TRBD1 identical over 9 bases. Trimming cost V 5 bases and J 10 bases; bases outside gene matches: 12. Germline CDR1 SEHNR, CDR2 FQNEAQ (reference sequence). This CDR3 contains 16 residues. The CDR3 loop is CASSPFAGTGLSPLHF. CDR3 DNA: TGTGCCAGCAGCCCCTTCGCCGGGACAGGGCTCTCACCCCTCCACTTT.

This clonotype came up a few times. The chain uses TRBV9 and TRBJ1-1; D unresolved. The germline V gene encodes CDR1 SGDLS and CDR2 YYNGEE. With 0 bases removed from V and 6 bases from J, the gap between germline ends came to 6 bases. This CDR3 contains 12 residues. CDR3 DNA: TGTGCCAGCAGCGTAGATGAGTCTGAAGCTTTCTTT. Translating gives CASSVDESEAFF. The variable domain in full, with the rest retrieved from reference TRBV9 and TRBJ1-1, is DSGVTQTPKHLITATGQRVTLRCSPRSGDLSVYWYQQSLDQGLQFLIQYYNGEERAKGNILERFSAQQFPDLHSELNLSSLELGDSALYFCASSVDESEAFFGQGTRLTVV.

This clonotype was counted only a few times. The rearrangement links TRBV11-2 to TRBJ2-1, with 8 bases identical to TRBD1. Per germline, CDR1 SGHAT and CDR2 FQNNGV. Trimming cost V 5 bases and J 7 bases; bases outside gene matches: 10. The CDR3 runs 15 residues. CDR3 coding DNA: TGTGCCAGCAGCCCAGGGGGCTCTACTCGGAATGAGCAGTTCTTC. It is translated as CASSPGGSTRNEQFF.

The chain is built from TRBV4-1 and TRBJ2-5; D may be TRBD1 (5 bases). Trimming removed 2 bases from V and 3 bases from J, with 10 bases in between. This CDR3 has 14 amino acids. CDR1 is MGHRA, CDR2 YSYEKL, per germline. The chain's CDR3 is CASSQSVREETQYF. The CDR3 region has the DNA TGCGCCAGCAGCCAATCCGTCAGGGAAGAGACCCAGTACTTC.

This clonotype was seen a few times. The chain combines TRBV5-1 with TRBJ2-3; 10 positions match TRBD2. V lost 4 bases, J lost 3 bases, and 11 bases stayed unmatched. The CDR3 runs 17 residues. Germline V gene lookup returns CDR1 SGHRS and CDR2 YFSETQ. Here the CDR3 DNA reads TGCGCCAGCAGCCCCTTAGCTGCTAGCGGGGGAACAGATACGCAGTATTTT. This gives the protein CASSPLAASGGTDTQYF. Supplemented by reference TRBV5-1 and TRBJ2-3, the full variable domain reads KAGVTQTPRYLIKTRGQQVTLSCSPISGHRSVSWYQQTPGQGLQFLFEYFSETQRNKGNFPGRFSGRQFSNSRSEMNVSTLELGDSALYLCASSPLAASGGTDTQYFGPGTRLTVL.

The V and J genes are TRBV7-2 and TRBJ1-1; D remains unclear. Germline CDR1 SGHTA, CDR2 FQGNSA. This CDR3 is 14 amino acids long. The V gene lost 0 bases and the J gene lost 7 bases, with 12 bases spanning the gap. CDR3 residues: CASSLAPVGNEAFF. The CDR3 nucleotides are TGTGCCAGCAGCTTAGCGCCGGTCGGCAATGAAGCTTTCTTT. Together with reference TRBV7-2 and TRBJ1-1, the CDR3 gives the full variable domain: GAGVSQSPSNKVTEKGKDVELRCDPISGHTALYWYRQSLGQGLEFLIYFQGNSAPDKSGLPSDRFSAERTGGSVSTLTIQRTQQEDSAVYLCASSLAPVGNEAFFGQGTRLTVV.

This clonotype showed up just a few times. The chain carries TRBV29-1 and TRBJ2-1, with no clear D. The CDR3 is 11 residues long. Germline loops: CDR1 SQVTM, CDR2 ANQGSEA. V gave up 4 bases and J gave up 5 bases, with 6 bases separating them. CDR3 amino acids: CSVVANNEQFF. As DNA, the CDR3 is TGCAGCGTTGTAGCAAACAATGAGCAGTTCTTC.

This clonotype was seen a few times. The rearrangement uses TRBV27 and TRBJ2-3; TRBD1 matches at 7 bases. J was trimmed by 3 bases and V by 10 bases; bases with no gene match: 13. CDR3 length: 15 amino acids. The V gene's germline CDR1 is MNHEY and CDR2 SMNVEV (reference sequence). The DNA of the CDR3 is TGTGCCACCAGGAACAGGGGTTTGAGAACAGATACGCAGTATTTT. Amino acid sequence: CATRNRGLRTDTQYF.

The sample holds a few counts of this clonotype. The V gene is TRBV3-1, the J gene TRBJ2-1; a possible D gene is TRBD2 (5 bases). The CDR3 sequence is 18 residues long. Germline V gives CDR1 LGHDT, CDR2 YNNKEL (reference sequence). Trimming took off 0 bases at V and 0 bases at J, with 15 bases between the two ends. CDR3 sequence (DNA): TGTGCCAGCAGCCAAGATTTACTAGAGGTGAGCTCCTACAATGAGCAGTTCTTC. Encoded protein: CASSQDLLEVSSYNEQFF.

The chain combines TRBV20-1 with TRBJ2-7, with TRBD2 matching 9 bases. Losses at the gene ends were 2 bases for V and 1 base for J; bases not matched to a gene: 18. The germline V gene encodes CDR1 DFQATT and CDR2 SNEGSKA (reference sequence). CDR3 size: 19 residues. CDR3 residues: CSARNRDSLRLAGSYEQYF. The CDR3 bases are TGCAGTGCTAGAAATAGGGATTCACTACGGCTAGCGGGGTCCTACGAGCAGTACTTC.

This clonotype appeared a few times. The chain joins TRBV12-3 or TRBV12-4 to TRBJ2-7; 8 bases are a match to TRBD2. After removal of 2 bases from V and 3 bases from J, the junction contained 3 bases not matched to a gene. The CDR3 runs 14 residues. The CDR3 spells CASSLSAGGYEQYF. For the CDR3, the DNA is TGTGCCAGCAGTTTATCCGCGGGGGGCTACGAGCAGTACTTC.

This clonotype was found a few times. The V gene is TRBV6-1, the J gene TRBJ2-7; D assignment may be TRBD1 or TRBD2 (5 bases each). CDR1 and CDR2 from the germline V gene are MNHNS and SASEGT. This CDR3 spans 15 amino acids. The V end lost 6 bases, the J end lost 2 bases, and 17 bases lay between the germline ends. CDR3 amino acids: CASRPSGTVAYEQYF. The CDR3 DNA follows: TGTGCCAGCAGACCATCCGGGACGGTAGCCTACGAGCAGTACTTC.

This chain links TRBV7-2 with TRBJ2-5, with TRBD1 matching over 9 bases. Germline values: CDR1 SGHTA, CDR2 FQGNSA. The length of the CDR3 is 16 residues. Germline trimming cut 5 bases from V and 5 bases from J; bases unmatched to any gene: 12. The CDR3 nucleotides read TGTGCCAGCAGCCTAAGTAGGACAGGGGCAGGGGAGACCCAGTACTTC. As protein: CASSLSRTGAGETQYF. Looking up the rest from reference TRBV7-2 and TRBJ2-5 gives the full variable domain: GAGVSQSPSNKVTEKGKDVELRCDPISGHTALYWYRQSLGQGLEFLIYFQGNSAPDKSGLPSDRFSAERTGGSVSTLTIQRTQQEDSAVYLCASSLSRTGAGETQYFGPGTRLLVL.